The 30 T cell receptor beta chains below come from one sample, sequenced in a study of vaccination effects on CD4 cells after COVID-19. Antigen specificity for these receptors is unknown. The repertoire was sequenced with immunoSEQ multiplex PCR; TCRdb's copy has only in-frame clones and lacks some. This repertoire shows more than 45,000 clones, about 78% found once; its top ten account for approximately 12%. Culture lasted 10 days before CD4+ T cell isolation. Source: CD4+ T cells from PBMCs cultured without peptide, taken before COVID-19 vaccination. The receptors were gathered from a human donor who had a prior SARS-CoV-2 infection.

DNA of the CDR3: TGTGCCACCGGTGGGCTAGCGGGAGCCGAAAACAATGAGCAGTTCTTC. It translates to CATGGLAGAENNEQFF. The gene calls are TRBV24-1 and TRBJ2-1; TRBD2 matches at 10 bases. Germline values: CDR1 KGHDR, CDR2 SFDVKD. After removal of 9 bases from V and 5 bases from J, the junction contained 12 bases not matched to a gene. This CDR3 is built from 16 residues.

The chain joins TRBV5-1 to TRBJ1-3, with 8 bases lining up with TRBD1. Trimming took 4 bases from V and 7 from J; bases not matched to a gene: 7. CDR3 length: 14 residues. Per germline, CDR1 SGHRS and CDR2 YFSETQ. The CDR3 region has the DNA TGCGCCAGCAGCCCCGACAGGGGTTCGAACACCATATATTTT. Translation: CASSPDRGSNTIYF.

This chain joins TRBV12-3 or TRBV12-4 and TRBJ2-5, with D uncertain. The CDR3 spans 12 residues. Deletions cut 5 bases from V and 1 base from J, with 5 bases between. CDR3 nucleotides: TGTGCCAGCAGTCCCGCCCAAGAGACCCAGTACTTC. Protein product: CASSPAQETQYF.

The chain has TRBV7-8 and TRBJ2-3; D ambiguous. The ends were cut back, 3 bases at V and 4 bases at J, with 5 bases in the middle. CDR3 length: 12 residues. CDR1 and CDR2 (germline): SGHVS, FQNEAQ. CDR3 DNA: TGTGCCAGCAGCTTTCGGGCAGATACGCAGTATTTT. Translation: CASSFRADTQYF.

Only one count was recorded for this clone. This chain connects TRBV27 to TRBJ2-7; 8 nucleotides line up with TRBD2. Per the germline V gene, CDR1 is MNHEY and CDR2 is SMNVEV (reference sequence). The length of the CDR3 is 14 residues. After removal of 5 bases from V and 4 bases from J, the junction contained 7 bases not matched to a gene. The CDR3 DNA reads TGTGCCAGCAGTCCCGTAGCGGGAATATACGAGCAGTACTTC. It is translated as CASSPVAGIYEQYF.

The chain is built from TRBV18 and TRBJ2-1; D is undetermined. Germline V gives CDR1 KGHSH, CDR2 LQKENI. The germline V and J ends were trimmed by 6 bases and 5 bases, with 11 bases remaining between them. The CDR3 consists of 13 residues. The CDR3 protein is CASSELRDNEQFF. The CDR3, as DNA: TGTGCCAGCTCCGAACTCCGGGACAATGAGCAGTTCTTC. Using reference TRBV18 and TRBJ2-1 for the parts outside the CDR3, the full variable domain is NAGVMQNPRHLVRRRGQEARLRCSPMKGHSHVYWYRQLPEEGLKFMVYLQKENIIDESGMPKERFSAEFPKEGPSILRIQQVVRGDSAAYFCASSELRDNEQFFGPGTRLTVL.

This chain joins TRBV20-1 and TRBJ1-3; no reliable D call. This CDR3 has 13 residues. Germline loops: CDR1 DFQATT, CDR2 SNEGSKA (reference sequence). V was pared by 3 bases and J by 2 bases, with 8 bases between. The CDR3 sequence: CSASKGAGNTIYF. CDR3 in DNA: TGCAGTGCTAGTAAGGGAGCTGGAAACACCATATATTTT.

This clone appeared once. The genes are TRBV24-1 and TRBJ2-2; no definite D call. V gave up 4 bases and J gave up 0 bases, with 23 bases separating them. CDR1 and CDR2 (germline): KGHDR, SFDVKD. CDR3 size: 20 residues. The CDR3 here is CATSDGDGGSELSNTGELFF. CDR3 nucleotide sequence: TGTGCCACCAGTGACGGAGACGGCGGATCCGAACTTTCGAACACCGGGGAGCTGTTTTTT.

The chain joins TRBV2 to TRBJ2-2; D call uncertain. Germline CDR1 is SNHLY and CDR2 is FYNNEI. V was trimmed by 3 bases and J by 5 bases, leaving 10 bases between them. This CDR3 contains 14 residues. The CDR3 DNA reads TGTGCCAGCAGTGAGAACAGCGCTACCGGGGAGCTGTTTTTT. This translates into CASSENSATGELFF.

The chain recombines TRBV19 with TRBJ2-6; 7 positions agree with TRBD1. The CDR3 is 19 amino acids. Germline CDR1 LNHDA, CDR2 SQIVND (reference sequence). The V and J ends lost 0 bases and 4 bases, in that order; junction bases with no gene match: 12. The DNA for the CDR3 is TGTGCCAGTAGTATAGACCCGGCACAGGGGCGAGGAGGGGCCAACGTCCTGACTTTC. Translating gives CASSIDPAQGRGGANVLTF. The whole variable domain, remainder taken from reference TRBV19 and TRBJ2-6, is DGGITQSPKYLFRKEGQNVTLSCEQNLNHDAMYWYRQDPGQGLRLIYYSQIVNDFQKGDIAEGYSVSREKKESFPLTVTSAQKNPTAFYLCASSIDPAQGRGGANVLTFGAGSRLTVL.

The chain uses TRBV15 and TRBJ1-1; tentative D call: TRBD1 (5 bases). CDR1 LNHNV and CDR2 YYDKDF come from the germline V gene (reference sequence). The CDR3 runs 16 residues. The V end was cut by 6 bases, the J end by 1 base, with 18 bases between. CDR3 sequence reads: CATRSITSGTNTEAFF. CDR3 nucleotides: TGTGCCACCAGATCAATCACAAGCGGGACGAACACTGAAGCTTTCTTT.

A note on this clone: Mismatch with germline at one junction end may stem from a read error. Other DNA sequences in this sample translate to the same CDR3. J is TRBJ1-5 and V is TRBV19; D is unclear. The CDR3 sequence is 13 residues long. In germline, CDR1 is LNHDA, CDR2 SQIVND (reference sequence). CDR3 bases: TGTGCCAGTAGTGTAGACCGCAATCAGCCCCAGCATTTT. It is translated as CASSVDRNQPQHF. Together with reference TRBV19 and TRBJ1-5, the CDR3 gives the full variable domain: DGGITQSPKYLFRKEGQNVTLSCEQNLNHDAMYWYRQDPGQGLRLIYYSQIVNDFQKGDIAEGYSVSREKKESFPLTVTSAQKNPTAFYLCASSVDRNQPQHFGDGTRLSIL.

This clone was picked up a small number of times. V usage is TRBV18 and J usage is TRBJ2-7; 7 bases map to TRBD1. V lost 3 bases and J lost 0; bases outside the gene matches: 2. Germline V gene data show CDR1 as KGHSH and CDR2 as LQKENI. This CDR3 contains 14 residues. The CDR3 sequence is CASSPGTVSYEQYF. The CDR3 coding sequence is TGTGCCAGCTCACCCGGGACAGTCTCCTACGAGCAGTACTTC.

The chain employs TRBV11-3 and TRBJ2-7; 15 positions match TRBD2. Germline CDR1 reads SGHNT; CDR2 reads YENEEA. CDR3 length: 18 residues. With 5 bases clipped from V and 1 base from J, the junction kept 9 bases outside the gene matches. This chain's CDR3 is CASSIRTSGRAWSYEQYF. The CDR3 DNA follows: TGTGCCAGCAGCATCCGGACTAGCGGGAGGGCCTGGTCCTACGAGCAGTACTTC.

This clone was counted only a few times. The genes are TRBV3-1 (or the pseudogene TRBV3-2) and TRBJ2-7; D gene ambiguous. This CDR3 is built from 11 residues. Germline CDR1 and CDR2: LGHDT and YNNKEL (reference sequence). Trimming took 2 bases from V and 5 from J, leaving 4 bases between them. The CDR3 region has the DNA TGTGCCAGCAGCCAATTCCACGAGCAGTACTTC. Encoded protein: CASSQFHEQYF.

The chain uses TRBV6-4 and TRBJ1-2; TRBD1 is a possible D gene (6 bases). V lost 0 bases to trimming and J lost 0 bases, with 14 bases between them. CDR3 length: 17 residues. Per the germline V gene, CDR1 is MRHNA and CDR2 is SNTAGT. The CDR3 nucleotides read TGTGCCAGCAGTGACTCGATTCGCAGGGGAGCTAACTATGGCTACACCTTC. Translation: CASSDSIRRGANYGYTF.

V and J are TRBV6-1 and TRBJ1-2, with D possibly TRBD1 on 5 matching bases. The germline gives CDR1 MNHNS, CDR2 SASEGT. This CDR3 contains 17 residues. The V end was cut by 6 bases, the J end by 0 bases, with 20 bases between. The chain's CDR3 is CASSERGTPRTNYGYTF. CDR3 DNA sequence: TGTGCCAGCAGCGAACGGGGGACCCCACGGACTAACTATGGCTACACCTTC.

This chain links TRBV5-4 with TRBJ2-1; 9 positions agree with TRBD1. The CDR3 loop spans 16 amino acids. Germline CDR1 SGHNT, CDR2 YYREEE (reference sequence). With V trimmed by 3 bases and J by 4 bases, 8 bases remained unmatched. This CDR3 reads CASSSGTGKGYNEQFF. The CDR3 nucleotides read TGTGCCAGCAGCTCCGGGACAGGGAAGGGGTACAATGAGCAGTTCTTC.

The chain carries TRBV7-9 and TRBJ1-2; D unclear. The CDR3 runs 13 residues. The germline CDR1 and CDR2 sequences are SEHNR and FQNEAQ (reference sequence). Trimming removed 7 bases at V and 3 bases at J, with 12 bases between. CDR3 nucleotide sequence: TGTGCCAGCATAGGGAGGGTGGACTATGGCTACACCTTC. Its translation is CASIGRVDYGYTF. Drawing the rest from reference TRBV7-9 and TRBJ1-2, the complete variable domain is DTGVSQNPRHKITKRGQNVTFRCDPISEHNRLYWYRQTLGQGPEFLTYFQNEAQLEKSRLLSDRFSAERPKGSFSTLEIQRTEQGDSAMYLCASIGRVDYGYTFGSGTRLTVV.

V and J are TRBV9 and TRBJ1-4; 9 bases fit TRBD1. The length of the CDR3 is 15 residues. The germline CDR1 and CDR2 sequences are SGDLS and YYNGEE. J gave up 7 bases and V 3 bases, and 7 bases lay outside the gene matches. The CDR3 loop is CASSAWTGATEKLFF. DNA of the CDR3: TGTGCCAGCAGCGCCTGGACAGGGGCGACTGAAAAACTGTTTTTT. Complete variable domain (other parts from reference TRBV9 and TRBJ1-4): DSGVTQTPKHLITATGQRVTLRCSPRSGDLSVYWYQQSLDQGLQFLIQYYNGEERAKGNILERFSAQQFPDLHSELNLSSLELGDSALYFCASSAWTGATEKLFFGSGTQLSVL.

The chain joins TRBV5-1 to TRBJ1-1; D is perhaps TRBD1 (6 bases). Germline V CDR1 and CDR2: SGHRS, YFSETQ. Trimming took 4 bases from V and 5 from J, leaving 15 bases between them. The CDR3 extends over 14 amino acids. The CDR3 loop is CASSRDTGSTEAFF. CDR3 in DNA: TGCGCCAGCAGCCGGGACACAGGGAGTACTGAAGCTTTCTTT.

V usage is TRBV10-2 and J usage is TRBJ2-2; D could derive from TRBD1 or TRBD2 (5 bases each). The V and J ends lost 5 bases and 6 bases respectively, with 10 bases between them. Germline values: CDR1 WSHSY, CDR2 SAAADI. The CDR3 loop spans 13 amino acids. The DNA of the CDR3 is TGCGCCAGCAGTTGGGTGGGACCCGGGGAGCTGTTTTTT. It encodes CASSWVGPGELFF.

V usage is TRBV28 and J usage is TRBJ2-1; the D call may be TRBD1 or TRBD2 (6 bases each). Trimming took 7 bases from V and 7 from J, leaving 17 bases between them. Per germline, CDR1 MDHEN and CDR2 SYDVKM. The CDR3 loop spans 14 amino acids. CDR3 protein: CASTEGGRHNEQFF. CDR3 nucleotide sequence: TGTGCCAGCACGGAGGGGGGCCGGCATAATGAGCAGTTCTTC.

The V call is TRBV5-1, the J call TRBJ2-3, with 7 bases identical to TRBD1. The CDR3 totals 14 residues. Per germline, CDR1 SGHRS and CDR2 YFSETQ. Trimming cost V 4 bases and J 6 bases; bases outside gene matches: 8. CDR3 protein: CASSPRQGRDTQYF. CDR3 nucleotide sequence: TGCGCCAGCAGCCCAAGACAGGGTAGGGATACGCAGTATTTT.

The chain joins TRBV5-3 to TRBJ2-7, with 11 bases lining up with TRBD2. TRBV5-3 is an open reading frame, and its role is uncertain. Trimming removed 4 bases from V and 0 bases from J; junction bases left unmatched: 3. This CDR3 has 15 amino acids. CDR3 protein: CARSLSGRASYEQYF. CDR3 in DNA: TGTGCCAGAAGCCTTAGCGGGAGGGCCTCCTACGAGCAGTACTTC.

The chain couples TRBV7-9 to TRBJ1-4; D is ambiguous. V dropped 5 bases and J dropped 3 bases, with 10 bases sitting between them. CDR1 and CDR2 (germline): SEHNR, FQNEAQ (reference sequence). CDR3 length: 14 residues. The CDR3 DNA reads TGTGCCAGCAGCCCCCACCGAGCTAATGAAAAACTGTTTTTT. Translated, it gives CASSPHRANEKLFF.

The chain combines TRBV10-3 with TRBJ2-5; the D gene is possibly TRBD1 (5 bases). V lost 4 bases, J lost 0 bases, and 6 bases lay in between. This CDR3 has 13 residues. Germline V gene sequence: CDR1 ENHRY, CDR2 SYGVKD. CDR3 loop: CAISAGYQETQYF. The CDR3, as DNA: TGTGCCATCAGTGCAGGGTACCAAGAGACCCAGTACTTC.

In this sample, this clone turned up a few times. The CDR3 nucleotides are TGCGCCAGCAGCTTGTCAGGAGCAGGGTTCTATGAGCAGTTCTTC. Protein product: CASSLSGAGFYEQFF. This rearrangement joins TRBV5-1 to TRBJ2-1; D may be TRBD1 (5 bases). In germline, CDR1 is SGHRS, CDR2 YFSETQ. Deletions cut 1 base from V and 8 bases from J, with 16 bases between. The CDR3 spans 15 residues.

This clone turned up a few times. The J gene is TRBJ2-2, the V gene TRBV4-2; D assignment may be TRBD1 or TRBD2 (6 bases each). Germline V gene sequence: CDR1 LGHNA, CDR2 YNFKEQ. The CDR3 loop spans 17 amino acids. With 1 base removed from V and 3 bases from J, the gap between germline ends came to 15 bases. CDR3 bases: TGTGCCAGCAGCCAAGTCTCGGGGGCGCGTGACACCGGGGAGCTGTTTTTT. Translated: CASSQVSGARDTGELFF.

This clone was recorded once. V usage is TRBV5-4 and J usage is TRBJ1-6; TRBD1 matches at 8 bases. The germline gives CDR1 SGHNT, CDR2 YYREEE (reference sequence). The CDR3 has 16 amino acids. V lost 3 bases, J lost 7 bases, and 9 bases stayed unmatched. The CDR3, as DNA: TGTGCCAGCAGCTCAAACAGGGGGGGAGGCAATTCACCCCTCCACTTT. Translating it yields CASSSNRGGGNSPLHF.